What follows describes a single TCR beta chain. Primers used in a second PCR of roughly 6 to 11 cycles were a sample-barcoded 5' primer and a J-beta primer mix. From the 5' RACE reads, TCRdb called clonotypes with MiXCR, one entry per CDR3 protein. The table lists roughly 730,000 distinct CDR3 sequences, roughly three fifths of them singletons. The data were taken from a study of blood T cells in healthy people across ages. Germline-derived CDR1 and CDR2 are SNHLY and FYNNEI. V gave up 7 bases and J gave up 0 bases, with 19 bases separating them. This CDR3 is built from 18 residues. The source of this sequence is a middle-aged man in good health. This chain connects TRBV2 to TRBJ2-6; D possibly corresponds to TRBD1 (6 bases). Specimen: blood. The CDR3 sequence is CASNYLRGANSGANVLTF. CDR3 nucleotides: TGTGCCAGCAATTATCTCAGGGGCGCAAACTCTGGGGCCAACGTCCTGACTTTC.